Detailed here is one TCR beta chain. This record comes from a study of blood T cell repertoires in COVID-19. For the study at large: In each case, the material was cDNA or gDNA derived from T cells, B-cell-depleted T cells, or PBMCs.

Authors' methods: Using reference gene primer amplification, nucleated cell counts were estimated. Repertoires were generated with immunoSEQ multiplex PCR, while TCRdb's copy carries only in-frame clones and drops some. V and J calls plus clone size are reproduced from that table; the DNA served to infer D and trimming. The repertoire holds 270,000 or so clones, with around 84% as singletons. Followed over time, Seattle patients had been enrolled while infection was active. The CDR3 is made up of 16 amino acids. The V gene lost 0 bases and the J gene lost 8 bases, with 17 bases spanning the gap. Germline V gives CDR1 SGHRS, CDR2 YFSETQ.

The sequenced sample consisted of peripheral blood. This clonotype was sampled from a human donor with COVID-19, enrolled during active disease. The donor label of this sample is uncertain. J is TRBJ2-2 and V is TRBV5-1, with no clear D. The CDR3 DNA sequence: TGCGCCAGCAGCTTGGAGGTGGCTAGAGTTTCGGGGGAGCTGTTTTTT. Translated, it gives CASSLEVARVSGELFF.